This passage covers 5 T cell receptor beta chains from one sample sequenced in a study of CD8+CD57+ T cells in acquired aplastic anemia. Individuals selected for sequencing had exhibited CD8+CD57+ cell expansion on flow cytometry. TCR beta VDJ and CDR3 profiles were obtained from a genomic DNA template. TCRdb reprocessed the reads via MiXCR and lists one record per CDR3 protein. This table holds 120,000 or so distinct CDR3 sequences, 55% to 70% found once. The sample comprised sorted CD4+, CD8+, or CD8+CD57+ T cells (not recorded which) from PBMCs. The receptors stem from a human donor with aplastic anemia.

The chain's CDR3 is CASSTTGTLTNYGYTF. The CDR3 nucleotides are TGTGCCAGTAGTACTACCGGGACCCTCACTAACTATGGCTACACCTTC. This sequence joins TRBV19 and TRBJ1-2; TRBD1 might be the D (5 bases). Trimming took off 4 bases at V and 0 bases at J, with 15 bases between the two ends. CDR1 is LNHDA, CDR2 SQIVND, per germline (reference sequence). The CDR3 is 16 amino acids.

This clonotype showed up just a few times. This may be a read error, as it is one base from a much larger clone. The CDR3 sequence: CASSIKRETQYF. The CDR3 DNA reads as TGCGCCAGCAGTATAAAACGGGAGACCCAGTACTTC. This chain connects TRBV4-3 to TRBJ2-5; D is ambiguous. The CDR3 contains 12 residues. Germline CDR1 is LGHNA and CDR2 is YSLEER. V lost 6 bases and J 5 bases, leaving 10 bases between the germline ends.

There are many counts of this clonotype. V and J are TRBV10-3 and TRBJ1-1; 8 bases fit TRBD1. Per the germline V gene, CDR1 is ENHRY and CDR2 is SYGVKD. The CDR3 loop spans 17 amino acids. The junction had 12 bases not matched to a gene; V was cut back by 2 bases and J by 4 bases. CDR3 residues: CAISETGTGLYGTEAFF. The CDR3 DNA follows: TGTGCCATCAGTGAGACCGGGACAGGTCTATATGGCACTGAAGCTTTCTTT.

This clonotype was counted ten times or more. The J gene is TRBJ1-2, the V gene TRBV6-1; D is uncertain. The length of the CDR3 is 14 residues. CDR1 is MNHNS, CDR2 SASEGT, per germline. V was pared by 7 bases and J by 8 bases, with 20 bases between. The CDR3 nucleotides are TGTGCCAGCAAGCCCTACCAAAATACTGGGGGCTACACCTTC. Translation: CASKPYQNTGGYTF.

As for this clonotype: At one boundary the junction diverges from the germline segment, which might be a read error. This chain uses TRBV5-1 with TRBJ1-1; D is uncertain. The CDR3 spans 15 residues. CDR1 and CDR2 (germline): SGHRS, YFSETQ. CDR3 sequence: CASSRYRALNTEAFF. The CDR3 DNA sequence: TGCGCCAGCAGCAGGTACCGGGCCCTGAACACTGAGGCTTTCTTT.